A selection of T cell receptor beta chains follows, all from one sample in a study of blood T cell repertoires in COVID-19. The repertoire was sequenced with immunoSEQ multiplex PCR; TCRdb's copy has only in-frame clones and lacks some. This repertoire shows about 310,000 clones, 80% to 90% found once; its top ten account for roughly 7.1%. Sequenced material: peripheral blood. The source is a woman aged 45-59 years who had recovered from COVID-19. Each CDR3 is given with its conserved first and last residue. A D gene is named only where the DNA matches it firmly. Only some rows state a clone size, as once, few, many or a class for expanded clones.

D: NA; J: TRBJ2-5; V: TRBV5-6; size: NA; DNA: TGTGCCAGCAGCTGGCCGGGGTTAGGGGAGACCCAGTACTTC; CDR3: CASSWPGLGETQYF
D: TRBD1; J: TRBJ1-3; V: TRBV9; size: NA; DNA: TGTGCCAGCAGCGTTGAACAGGGGGCAACTGGAAACACCATATATTTT; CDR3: CASSVEQGATGNTIYF
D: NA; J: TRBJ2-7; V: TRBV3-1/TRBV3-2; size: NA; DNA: TGTGCCAGCAGCACCTGGACAGCCGAGCAGTACTTC; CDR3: CASSTWTAEQYF
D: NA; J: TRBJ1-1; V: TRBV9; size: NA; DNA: TGTGCCAGCAGCGTAGGGGCAGATTCAAACACTGAAGCTTTCTTT; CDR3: CASSVGADSNTEAFF
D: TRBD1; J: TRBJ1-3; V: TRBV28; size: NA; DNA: TGTGCCAGCAGTCCGCCTGGTCAGGGGGTCAACTCTGGAAACACCATATATTTT; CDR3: CASSPPGQGVNSGNTIYF
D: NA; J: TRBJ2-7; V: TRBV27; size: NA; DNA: TGTGCCAGCAGTTTATACCAGGGGAGCTACGAGCAGTACTTC; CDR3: CASSLYQGSYEQYF
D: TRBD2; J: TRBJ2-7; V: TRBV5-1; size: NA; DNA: TGCGCCAGCCGACCCTCCCTCGCGGGAGTTAAAGACGAGCAGTACTTC; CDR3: CASRPSLAGVKDEQYF
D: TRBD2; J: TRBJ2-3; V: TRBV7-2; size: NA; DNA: TGTGCCAGTCATATAGCGGGGACAGATACGCAGTATTTT; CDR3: CASHIAGTDTQYF
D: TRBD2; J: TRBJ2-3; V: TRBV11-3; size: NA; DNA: TGTGCCAGCAGCTTAGGGGGGGGACGATTAACCACAGATACGCAGTATTTT; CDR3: CASSLGGGRLTTDTQYF
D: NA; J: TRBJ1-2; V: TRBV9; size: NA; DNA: TGTGCCAGCAGCGTAGTTGGAGACTATGGCTACACCTTC; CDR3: CASSVVGDYGYTF
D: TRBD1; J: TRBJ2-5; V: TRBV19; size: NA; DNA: TGTGCCAGTAGTACGACAGGGGGCGGTGAGACCCAGTACTTC; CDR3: CASSTTGGGETQYF
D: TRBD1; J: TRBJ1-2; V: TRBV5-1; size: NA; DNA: TGCGCCAGCCGCTGGACAGGAGACTATGGCTACACCTTC; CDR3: CASRWTGDYGYTF
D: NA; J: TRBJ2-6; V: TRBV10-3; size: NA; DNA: TGTGCCATCAGTGAGTCAGAGGGTAGGGCCAACGTCCTGACTTTC; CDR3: CAISESEGRANVLTF
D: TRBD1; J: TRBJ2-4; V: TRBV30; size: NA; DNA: TGTGCCTGGAGTGTTGGATGGACAGGGAGCGACATTCAGTACTTC; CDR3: CAWSVGWTGSDIQYF
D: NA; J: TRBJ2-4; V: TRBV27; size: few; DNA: TGTGCCAGCAGCCCAGCAGGGGAATGGGACATTCAGTACTTC; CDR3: CASSPAGEWDIQYF
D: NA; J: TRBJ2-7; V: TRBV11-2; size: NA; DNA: TGTGCCAGCAGTTCCACTAGGATTCTTTACGAGCAGTACTTC; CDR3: CASSSTRILYEQYF
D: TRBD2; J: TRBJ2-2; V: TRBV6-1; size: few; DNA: TGTGCCAGCACCGGAGTACGGGGGGCCGGGGAGCTGTTTTTT; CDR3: CASTGVRGAGELFF
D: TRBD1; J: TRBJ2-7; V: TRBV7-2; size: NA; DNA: TGTGCCAGCAGCTCGAACCGCGGACAGGGCCTCTACGAGCAGTACTTC; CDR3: CASSSNRGQGLYEQYF
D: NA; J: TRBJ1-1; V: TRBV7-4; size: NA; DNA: TGTGCCAGCAGCTCCATTACAGGGTGTAGTAACACTGAAGCTTTCTTT; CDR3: CASSSITGCSNTEAFF
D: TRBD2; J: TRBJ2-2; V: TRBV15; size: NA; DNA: TGTGCCACCAGCAGAGATAGGAATAGCGGGAGAAACGGGGAGCTGTTTTTT; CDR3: CATSRDRNSGRNGELFF